Reported below is one TCR beta chain. The study recruited exposed participants who had met a COVID-19 case within 2 weeks before entry. Measured with immunoSEQ multiplex PCR; TCRdb has only the in-frame clones, and not every one. The data hold roughly 230,000 clones, with around 83% observed a single time. The source of the sample is a study of blood T cell repertoires in COVID-19. Across the study: Sources were T cells, B-cell-depleted T cells, or PBMCs; the material itself was cDNA or gDNA.

Deletions cut 7 bases from V and 0 bases from J, with 10 bases between. Looked up from germline, CDR1 is LNHDA and CDR2 is SQIVND (reference sequence). This CDR3 is 14 amino acids long. Sequencing was performed on PBMCs or T cells enriched from blood (not recorded which). The genes are TRBV19 and TRBJ2-1; maybe TRBD2 (5 bases). This sequence was found in a woman aged 45-65 years who had been exposed to COVID-19. The CDR3 coding sequence is TGTGCCAGTACTCGGGGATACTCCTACAATGAGCAGTTCTTC. Its protein is CASTRGYSYNEQFF.